A selection of T cell receptor beta chains follows, all from one sample in a study of blood T cell repertoires in COVID-19. TCRdb keeps only in-frame clones here, not all; method: immunoSEQ multiplex PCR. The sample includes roughly 280,000 clones, about 88% of them seen just once. Material for sequencing was peripheral blood. Receptors were obtained from a young man with active or convalescent COVID-19. CDR3s include the opening cysteine and the closing phenylalanine or tryptophan. The D gene is left open where the match is weak. Expanded clones get a size class; other rows say once, few or many, or leave the size out.

clone size: NA
D gene: TRBD2
J gene: TRBJ2-1
V gene: TRBV7-2
CDR3 protein: CASSLVAGGYNEQFF
CDR3 DNA: TGTGCCAGCAGCTTGGTAGCGGGGGGGTACAATGAGCAGTTCTTC

clone size: NA
D gene: TRBD1
J gene: TRBJ1-4
V gene: TRBV19
CDR3 protein: CASRLGQVDNEKLFF
CDR3 DNA: TGTGCCAGTAGACTAGGACAGGTCGACAATGAAAAACTGTTTTTT

clone size: NA
D gene: NA
J gene: TRBJ2-7
V gene: TRBV11-2
CDR3 protein: CASSSRLQGPEQYF
CDR3 DNA: TGTGCCAGCAGCTCCCGACTACAGGGACCCGAGCAGTACTTC

clone size: few
D gene: NA
J gene: TRBJ2-1
V gene: TRBV19
CDR3 protein: CASSDPGRLYNEQFF
CDR3 DNA: TGTGCCAGTAGTGACCCAGGCAGATTATACAATGAGCAGTTCTTC

clone size: NA
D gene: TRBD1
J gene: TRBJ2-5
V gene: TRBV6-5
CDR3 protein: CASRSTGVETQYF
CDR3 DNA: TGTGCCAGCAGGTCGACAGGGGTAGAGACCCAGTACTTC

clone size: NA
D gene: NA
J gene: TRBJ1-4
V gene: TRBV19
CDR3 protein: CASSIWTEGEKLFF
CDR3 DNA: TGTGCCAGTAGTATATGGACAGAGGGAGAAAAACTGTTTTTT

clone size: once
D gene: TRBD1
J gene: TRBJ1-6
V gene: TRBV7-2
CDR3 protein: CASSLDSLGQPYNSPLHF
CDR3 DNA: TGTGCCAGCAGCTTAGATTCTTTGGGACAGCCCTATAATTCACCCCTCCACTTT

clone size: NA
D gene: NA
J gene: TRBJ1-5
V gene: TRBV2
CDR3 protein: CASRPRLDQPQHF
CDR3 DNA: TGTGCCAGCAGACCGAGATTAGATCAGCCCCAGCATTTT

clone size: NA
D gene: NA
J gene: TRBJ1-1
V gene: TRBV5-1
CDR3 protein: CASSPSQGMNTEAFF
CDR3 DNA: TGCGCCAGCAGTCCAAGTCAGGGGATGAACACTGAAGCTTTCTTT

clone size: NA
D gene: TRBD2
J gene: TRBJ2-3
V gene: TRBV24-1
CDR3 protein: CATSDASGGAREDTQYF
CDR3 DNA: TGTGCCACCAGTGATGCTAGCGGGGGGGCTCGGGAAGATACGCAGTATTTT

clone size: NA
D gene: NA
J gene: TRBJ1-2
V gene: TRBV6-2/TRBV6-3
CDR3 protein: CASSSGYWDYTF
CDR3 DNA: TGTGCCAGCAGCTCAGGGTACTGGGACTACACCTTC

clone size: NA
D gene: TRBD2
J gene: TRBJ2-1
V gene: TRBV5-6
CDR3 protein: CASAGGMTYNEQFF
CDR3 DNA: TGTGCCAGCGCCGGGGGGATGACCTACAATGAGCAGTTCTTC

clone size: NA
D gene: NA
J gene: TRBJ1-5
V gene: TRBV4-1
CDR3 protein: CASSVGHSNQPQHF
CDR3 DNA: TGCGCCAGCAGCGTTGGACACTCAAATCAGCCCCAGCATTTT

clone size: NA
D gene: TRBD1
J gene: TRBJ1-3
V gene: TRBV2
CDR3 protein: CASSEGQGGNTIYF
CDR3 DNA: TGTGCCAGCAGTGAGGGACAGGGTGGAAACACCATATATTTT

clone size: NA
D gene: NA
J gene: TRBJ2-5
V gene: TRBV7-6
CDR3 protein: CASSDLRDLGTQYF
CDR3 DNA: TGTGCCAGCAGCGACCTCCGGGATCTGGGGACCCAGTACTTC

clone size: once
D gene: NA
J gene: TRBJ1-6
V gene: TRBV7-6
CDR3 protein: CASSKTGDPSSYNSPLHF
CDR3 DNA: TGTGCCAGCAGCAAAACGGGGGACCCGAGCTCCTATAATTCACCCCTCCACTTT

clone size: NA
D gene: TRBD1
J gene: TRBJ1-1
V gene: TRBV6-6
CDR3 protein: CASSYPGTGGNTEAFF
CDR3 DNA: TGTGCCAGCAGTTATCCCGGGACAGGGGGAAACACTGAAGCTTTCTTT

clone size: NA
D gene: TRBD1
J gene: TRBJ1-2
V gene: TRBV9
CDR3 protein: CASSPGALPGGRYGYTF
CDR3 DNA: TGTGCCAGCAGCCCAGGTGCATTGCCAGGGGGACGCTACGGCTACACCTTC

clone size: few
D gene: NA
J gene: TRBJ1-3
V gene: TRBV3-1/TRBV3-2
CDR3 protein: CASSQGGPARNTIYF
CDR3 DNA: TGTGCCAGCAGCCAAGGCGGGCCCGCCAGAAACACCATATATTTT

clone size: NA
D gene: NA
J gene: TRBJ1-5
V gene: TRBV28
CDR3 protein: CASRVGQNNQPQHF
CDR3 DNA: TGTGCCAGCAGGGTTGGTCAGAATAATCAGCCCCAGCATTTT

clone size: NA
D gene: NA
J gene: TRBJ1-2
V gene: TRBV5-4
CDR3 protein: CASSLGSSRDYGYTF
CDR3 DNA: TGTGCCAGCAGCTTGGGTAGTTCTCGGGATTATGGCTACACCTTC

clone size: NA
D gene: NA
J gene: TRBJ1-6
V gene: TRBV5-6
CDR3 protein: CASSLGRYNNSPLHF
CDR3 DNA: TGTGCCAGCAGCTTGGGCCGGTATAATAATTCACCCCTCCACTTT

clone size: NA
D gene: TRBD1
J gene: TRBJ2-5
V gene: TRBV6-5
CDR3 protein: CASSPAGQGQETQYF
CDR3 DNA: TGTGCCAGCAGCCCCGCGGGACAGGGCCAAGAGACCCAGTACTTC

clone size: NA
D gene: TRBD1
J gene: TRBJ1-2
V gene: TRBV19
CDR3 protein: CASSLPGGGYGYTF
CDR3 DNA: TGTGCCAGTAGTCTCCCAGGGGGTGGCTATGGCTACACCTTC

clone size: NA
D gene: TRBD1
J gene: TRBJ1-1
V gene: TRBV6-5
CDR3 protein: CASSYDRGEVAFF
CDR3 DNA: TGTGCCAGCAGTTACGACAGGGGAGAGGTAGCTTTCTTT

clone size: NA
D gene: NA
J gene: TRBJ1-2
V gene: TRBV18
CDR3 protein: CASSPLQADGYGYTF
CDR3 DNA: TGTGCCAGCTCACCATTACAGGCCGATGGCTATGGCTACACCTTC

clone size: NA
D gene: NA
J gene: TRBJ1-4
V gene: TRBV5-4
CDR3 protein: CASSSKQATNEKLFF
CDR3 DNA: TGTGCCAGCAGCTCCAAACAGGCAACTAATGAAAAACTGTTTTTT

clone size: NA
D gene: TRBD2
J gene: TRBJ2-3
V gene: TRBV6-8
CDR3 protein: CASSYGTTGTIGHTQYF
CDR3 DNA: TGTGCCAGCAGTTACGGTACTACCGGGACTATCGGGCATACGCAGTATTTT

clone size: NA
D gene: TRBD1
J gene: TRBJ2-3
V gene: TRBV5-1
CDR3 protein: CASSFLHRGDGTDTQYF
CDR3 DNA: TGCGCCAGCAGCTTTCTGCACAGGGGCGATGGGACAGATACGCAGTATTTT